This T cell receptor beta chain originates from a study of blood T cell repertoires in COVID-19. Study at large: The origin of the acute and convalescent COVID-19 samples was the United States, Italy and Spain. Sources were T cells, B-cell-depleted T cells, or PBMCs; the material itself was cDNA or gDNA.

Under the authors' procedure: The authors estimated nucleated cell counts from reference gene primer amplification. Only in-frame clones appear in the TCRdb table, and some are missing; sequencing was by immunoSEQ multiplex PCR. The V and J calls and clone size are taken from that table; D and trimming were inferred from the DNA. The sample records 350,000 or so clones, around 90% being singletons. This CDR3 has 16 residues. V shed 6 bases, J shed 6 bases, and the junction held 12 bases outside the gene matches. Germline loops: CDR1 MNHEY, CDR2 SMNVEV (reference sequence). The receptor was isolated from a young man with active or convalescent COVID-19. The chain is built from TRBV27 and TRBJ1-2; 11 bases align to TRBD1. The source material was peripheral blood. This CDR3 is CASRYAPGTGGDGYTF. CDR3 nucleotide sequence: TGTGCCAGCAGGTATGCCCCCGGGACAGGGGGAGATGGCTACACCTTC.